This T cell receptor beta chain was sequenced for a study of early T cells in non-severe SARS-CoV-2 infection. Study context: Unpaired chains resulted from sequencing bulk RNA of unsorted whole blood. Overall study results and limits: Missing private and CD4 specificities, VDJdb matching favored anti-spike CD8 responses.

The sample holds many counts of this clonotype. Its antigen is as yet unknown. The CDR3 runs 20 residues. Unmatched junction bases numbered 21, after V lost 4 bases and J lost 2 bases. Germline CDR1 MNHNS, CDR2 SASEGT. In the library, individual cDNA molecules carried attached unique molecular identifiers. TCRdb analysed the 5' RACE reads with MiXCR anew, one entry per CDR3 protein. Of about 59,000 distinct CDR3 sequences in the sample, about an eighth are singletons; the top ten hold around 1.4%. The sequencing input was whole blood. V usage is TRBV6-1 and J usage is TRBJ1-1; 8 nucleotides match TRBD1. This clonotype was sampled from an adult who was a healthcare worker with PCR-confirmed SARS-CoV-2 infection or an uninfected control (not recorded which). This chain's CDR3 is CASSVKWTGKGATVNTEAFF. The CDR3, as DNA: TGTGCCAGCAGTGTAAAATGGACAGGGAAAGGTGCTACCGTCAACACTGAAGCTTTCTTT.